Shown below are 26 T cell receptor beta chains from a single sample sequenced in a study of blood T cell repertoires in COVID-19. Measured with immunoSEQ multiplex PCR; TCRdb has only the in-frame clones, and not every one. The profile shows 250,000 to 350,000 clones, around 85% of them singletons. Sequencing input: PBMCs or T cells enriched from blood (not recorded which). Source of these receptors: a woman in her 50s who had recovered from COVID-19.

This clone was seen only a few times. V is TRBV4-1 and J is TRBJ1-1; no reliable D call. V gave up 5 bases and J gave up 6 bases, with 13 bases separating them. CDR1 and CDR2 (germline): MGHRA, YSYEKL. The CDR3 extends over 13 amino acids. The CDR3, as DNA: TGCGCCAGCAGCTCCCGTGGGCTACCTGAAGCTTTCTTT. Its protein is CASSSRGLPEAFF.

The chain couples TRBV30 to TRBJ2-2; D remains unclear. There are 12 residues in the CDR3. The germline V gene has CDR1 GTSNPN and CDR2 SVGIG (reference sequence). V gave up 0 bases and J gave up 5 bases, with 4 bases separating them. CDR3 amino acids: CAWSVLTGELFF. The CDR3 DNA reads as TGTGCCTGGAGTGTACTAACCGGGGAGCTGTTTTTT.

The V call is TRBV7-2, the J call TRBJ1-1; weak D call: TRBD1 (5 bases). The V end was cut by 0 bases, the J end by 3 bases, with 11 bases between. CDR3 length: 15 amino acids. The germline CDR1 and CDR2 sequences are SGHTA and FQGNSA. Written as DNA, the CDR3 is TGTGCCAGCAGCTTAGCGTTAGGGGATTACACTGAAGCTTTCTTT. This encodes CASSLALGDYTEAFF.

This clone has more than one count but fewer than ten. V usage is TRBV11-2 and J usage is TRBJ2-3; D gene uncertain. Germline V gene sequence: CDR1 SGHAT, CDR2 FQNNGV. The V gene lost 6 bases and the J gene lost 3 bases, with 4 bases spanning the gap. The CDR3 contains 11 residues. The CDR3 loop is CASSSTDTQYF. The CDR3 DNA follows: TGTGCCAGCAGTAGTACAGATACGCAGTATTTT.

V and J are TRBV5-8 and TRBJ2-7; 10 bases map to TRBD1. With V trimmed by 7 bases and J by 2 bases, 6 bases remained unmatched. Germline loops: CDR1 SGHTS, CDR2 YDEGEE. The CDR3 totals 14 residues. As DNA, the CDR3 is TGTGCCAGCCCGGGACAGGGGATGACCTACGAGCAGTACTTC. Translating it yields CASPGQGMTYEQYF. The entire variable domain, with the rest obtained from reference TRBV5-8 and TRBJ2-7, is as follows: EAGVTQSPTHLIKTRGQQATLRCSPISGHTSVYWYQQALGLGLQFLLWYDEGEERNRGNFPPRFSGRQFPNYSSELNVNALELEDSALYLCASPGQGMTYEQYFGPGTRLTVT.

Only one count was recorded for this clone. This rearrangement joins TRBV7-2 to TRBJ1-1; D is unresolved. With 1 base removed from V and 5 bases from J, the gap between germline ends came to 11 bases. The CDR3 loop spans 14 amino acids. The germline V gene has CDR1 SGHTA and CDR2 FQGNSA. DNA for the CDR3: TGTGCCAGCAGCTTAGAAGCCAGGAAAACTGAAGCTTTCTTT. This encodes CASSLEARKTEAFF.

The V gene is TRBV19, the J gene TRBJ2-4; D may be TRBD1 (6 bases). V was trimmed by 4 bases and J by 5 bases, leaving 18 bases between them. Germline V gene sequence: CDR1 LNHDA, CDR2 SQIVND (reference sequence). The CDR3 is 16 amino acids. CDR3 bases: TGTGCCAGTAGTACTGGCCGGGACATTATACAAAACATTCAGTACTTC. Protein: CASSTGRDIIQNIQYF.

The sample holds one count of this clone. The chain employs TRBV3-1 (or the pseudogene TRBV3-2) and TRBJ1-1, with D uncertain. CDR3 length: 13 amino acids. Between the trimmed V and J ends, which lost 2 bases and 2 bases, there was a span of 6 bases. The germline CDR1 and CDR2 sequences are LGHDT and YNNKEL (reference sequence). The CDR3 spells CASSQWSNTEAFF. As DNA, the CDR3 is TGTGCCAGCAGCCAATGGAGTAACACTGAAGCTTTCTTT.

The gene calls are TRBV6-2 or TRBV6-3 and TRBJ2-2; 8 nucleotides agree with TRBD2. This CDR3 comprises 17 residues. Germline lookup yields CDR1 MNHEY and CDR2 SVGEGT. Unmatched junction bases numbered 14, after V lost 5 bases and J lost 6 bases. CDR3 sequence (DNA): TGTGCCAGCAGTCCCGATTACAGCGGGAGAACCCCCGGGGAGCTGTTTTTT. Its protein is CASSPDYSGRTPGELFF.

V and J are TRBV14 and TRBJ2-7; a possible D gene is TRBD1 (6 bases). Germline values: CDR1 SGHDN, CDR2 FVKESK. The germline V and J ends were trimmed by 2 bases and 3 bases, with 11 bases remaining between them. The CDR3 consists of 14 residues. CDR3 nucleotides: TGTGCCAGCAGCCAAAGGGGCAGGGGCTACGAGCAGTACTTC. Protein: CASSQRGRGYEQYF.

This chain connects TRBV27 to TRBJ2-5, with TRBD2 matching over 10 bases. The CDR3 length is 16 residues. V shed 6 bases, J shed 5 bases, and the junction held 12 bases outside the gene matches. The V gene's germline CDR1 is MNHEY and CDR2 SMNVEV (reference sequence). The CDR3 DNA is TGTGCCAGCAGATCTACCTACCTAGCGGGAGATGAGACCCAGTACTTC. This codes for CASRSTYLAGDETQYF.

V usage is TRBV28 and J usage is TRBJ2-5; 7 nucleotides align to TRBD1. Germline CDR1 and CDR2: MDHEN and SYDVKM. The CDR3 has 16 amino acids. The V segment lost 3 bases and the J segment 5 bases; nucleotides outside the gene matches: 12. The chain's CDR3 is CASSFVGGAYSETQYF. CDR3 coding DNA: TGTGCCAGCAGTTTCGTAGGGGGCGCTTATTCGGAGACCCAGTACTTC.

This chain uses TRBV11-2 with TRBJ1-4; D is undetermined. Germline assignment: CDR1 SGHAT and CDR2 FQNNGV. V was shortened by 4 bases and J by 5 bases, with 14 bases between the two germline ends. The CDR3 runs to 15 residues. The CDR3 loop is CASSSTGSRNEKLFF. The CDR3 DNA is TGTGCCAGCAGCTCCACCGGGAGTAGGAATGAAAAACTGTTTTTT. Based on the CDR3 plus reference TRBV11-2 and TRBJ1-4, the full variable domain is EAGVAQSPRYKIIEKRQSVAFWCNPISGHATLYWYQQILGQGPKLLIQFQNNGVVDDSQLPKDRFSAERLKGVDSTLKIQPAKLEDSAVYLCASSSTGSRNEKLFFGSGTQLSVL.

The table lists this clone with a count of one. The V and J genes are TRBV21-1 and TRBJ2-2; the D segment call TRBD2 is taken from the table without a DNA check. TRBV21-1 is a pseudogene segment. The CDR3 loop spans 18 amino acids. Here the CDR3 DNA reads TGTGCCAGCAGATCCAGGGACGGGAGGGTTCCGGACACCGGGGAGCTGTTTTTT. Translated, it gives CASRSRDGRVPDTGELFF.

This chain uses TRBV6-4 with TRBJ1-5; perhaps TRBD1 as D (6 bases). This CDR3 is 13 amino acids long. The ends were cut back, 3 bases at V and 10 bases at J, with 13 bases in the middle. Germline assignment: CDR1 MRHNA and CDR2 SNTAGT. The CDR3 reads CASSEGRGGPQHF. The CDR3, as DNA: TGTGCCAGCAGTGAAGGCAGGGGCGGTCCCCAGCATTTT.

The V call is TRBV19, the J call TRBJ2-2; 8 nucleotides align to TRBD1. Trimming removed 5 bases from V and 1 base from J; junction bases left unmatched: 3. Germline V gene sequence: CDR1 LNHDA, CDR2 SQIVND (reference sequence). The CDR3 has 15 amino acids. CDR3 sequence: CASSDRGLNTGELFF. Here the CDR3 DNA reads TGTGCCAGTAGTGACAGGGGACTGAACACCGGGGAGCTGTTTTTT.

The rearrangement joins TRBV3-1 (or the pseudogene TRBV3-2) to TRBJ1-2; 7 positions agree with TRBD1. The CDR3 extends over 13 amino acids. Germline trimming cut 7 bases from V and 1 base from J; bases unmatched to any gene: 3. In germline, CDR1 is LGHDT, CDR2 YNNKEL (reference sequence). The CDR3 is CASTTGNNYGYTF. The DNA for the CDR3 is TGTGCCAGCACGACAGGGAATAACTATGGCTACACCTTC.

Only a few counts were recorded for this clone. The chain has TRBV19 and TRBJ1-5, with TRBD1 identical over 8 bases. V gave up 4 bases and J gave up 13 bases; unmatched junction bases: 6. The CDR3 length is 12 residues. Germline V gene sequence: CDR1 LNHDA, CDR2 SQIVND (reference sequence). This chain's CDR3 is CASSTQGGPQHF. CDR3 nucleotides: TGTGCCAGTAGTACACAGGGGGGACCACAGCATTTT.

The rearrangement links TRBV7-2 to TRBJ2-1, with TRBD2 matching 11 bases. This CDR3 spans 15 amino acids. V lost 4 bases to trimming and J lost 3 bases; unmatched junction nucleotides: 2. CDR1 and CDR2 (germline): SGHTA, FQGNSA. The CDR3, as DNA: TGTGCCAGCAGCTCGGGACTAGCGGTCTACAATGAGCAGTTCTTC. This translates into CASSSGLAVYNEQFF.

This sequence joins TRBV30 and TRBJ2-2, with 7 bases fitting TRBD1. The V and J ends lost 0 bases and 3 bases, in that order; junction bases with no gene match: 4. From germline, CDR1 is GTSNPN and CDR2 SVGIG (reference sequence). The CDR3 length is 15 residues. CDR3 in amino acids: CAWSVRQGYTGELFF. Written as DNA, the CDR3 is TGTGCCTGGAGTGTACGACAGGGCTACACCGGGGAGCTGTTTTTT.

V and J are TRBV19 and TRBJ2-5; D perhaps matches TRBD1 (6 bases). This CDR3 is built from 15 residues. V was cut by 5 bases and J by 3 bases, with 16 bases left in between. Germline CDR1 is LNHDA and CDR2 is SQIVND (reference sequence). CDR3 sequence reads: CASSPFSTGEETQYF. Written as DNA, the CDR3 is TGTGCCAGTAGTCCCTTCTCGACAGGCGAAGAGACCCAGTACTTC.

Here the CDR3 reads CASSLARVQFF. The CDR3 DNA reads as TGTGCCAGCAGTTTAGCGCGGGTGCAGTTCTTC. The chain combines TRBV12-3 or TRBV12-4 with TRBJ2-1; perhaps TRBD2 as D (5 bases). There are 11 residues in the CDR3. V was cut by 0 bases and J by 12 bases, with 6 bases left in between.

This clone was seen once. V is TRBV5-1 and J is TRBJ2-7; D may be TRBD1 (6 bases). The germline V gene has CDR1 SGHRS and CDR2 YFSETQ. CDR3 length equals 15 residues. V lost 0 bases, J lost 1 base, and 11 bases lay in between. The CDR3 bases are TGCGCCAGCAGCTTGGCCCCAGGGGAGTCCTACGAGCAGTACTTC. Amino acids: CASSLAPGESYEQYF. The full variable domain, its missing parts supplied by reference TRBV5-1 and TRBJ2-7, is KAGVTQTPRYLIKTRGQQVTLSCSPISGHRSVSWYQQTPGQGLQFLFEYFSETQRNKGNFPGRFSGRQFSNSRSEMNVSTLELGDSALYLCASSLAPGESYEQYFGPGTRLTVT.

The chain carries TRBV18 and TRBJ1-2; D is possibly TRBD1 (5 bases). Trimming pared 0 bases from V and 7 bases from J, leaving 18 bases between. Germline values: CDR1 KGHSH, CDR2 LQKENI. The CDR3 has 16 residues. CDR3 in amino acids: CASSPPVKGPPVGYTF. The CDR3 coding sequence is TGTGCCAGCTCACCACCGGTTAAGGGGCCGCCGGTTGGCTACACCTTC.

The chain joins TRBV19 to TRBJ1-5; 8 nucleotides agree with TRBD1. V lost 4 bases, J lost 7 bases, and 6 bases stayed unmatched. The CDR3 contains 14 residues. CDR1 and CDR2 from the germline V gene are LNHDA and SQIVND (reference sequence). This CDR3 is CASSRGQVFQPQHF. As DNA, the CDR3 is TGTGCCAGTAGTAGGGGACAGGTATTCCAGCCCCAGCATTTT.

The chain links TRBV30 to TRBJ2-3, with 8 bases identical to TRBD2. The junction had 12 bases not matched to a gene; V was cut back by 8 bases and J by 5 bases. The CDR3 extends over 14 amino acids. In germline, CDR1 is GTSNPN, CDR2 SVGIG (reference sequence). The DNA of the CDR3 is TGTGCCGGGGGGGAGCGGGAGAAGGGAGATACGCAGTATTTT. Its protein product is CAGGEREKGDTQYF.